Sequencing of this T cell receptor (beta chain) was carried out in a study of T cells after yellow fever vaccination (dated by TCRdb to the late 2010s). Notes on the research overall: The SMART-Seq v4 Ultra Low Input RNA kit was used to prepare libraries from fractions with low cell numbers. Bulk TCR alpha and beta repertoires were sequenced longitudinally to track T-cell clones before and after primary and booster YFV17D yellow fever vaccination. Two healthy male donors, one aged 18 to 30 and one aged 30 to 40 years, were included in the cohort. Blood was drawn at multiple timepoints before and after primary and secondary immunization, with bulk PBMC replicates and cell subsets isolated. General study outcomes and caveats: After the booster, most clones that had expanded after primary vaccination were detected again (nearly 98% of CD4 and around nine tenths of CD8), suggesting broad maintenance of memory. Compared with the primary T-cell response, the secondary T-cell response was faster but weaker, reaching its peak on day 5 rather than on day 15. Only a couple of donors were included in the study, so the extent to which the findings can be generalized is limited. A small share of clonotypes occurred in both CD4 and CD8 compartments, likely arising from convergent recombination. Because abundant contaminating clonotypes from the bulk population could be contained in FACS-sorted repertoires, computational filtering was required.

This clonotype was counted ten times or more. The antigen it binds to is not known. No much larger clone exists at a distance of one base, and base qualities are not known. TCR cDNA was made using 5'RACE template switching, a step that added a universal primer site and unique molecular identifiers. Priming for cDNA synthesis came from both the TCR alpha and TCR beta constant segments. Two PCR steps were used to amplify libraries, with sample barcodes and sequencing adapters being added in the second step. Sequencing of libraries was done on Illumina HiSeq 2500 (2x100 bp) or NovaSeq (2x150 bp). In the source study's methods: MIGEC handled demultiplexing of reads and collapsing into UMI consensus sequences, while MiXCR performed V(D)J alignment. Vaccine-responding clonotypes were defined with edgeR using replicate PBMC samples, requiring FDR below 0.01 and a log2 fold change above 5 up to day 15. CD4 or CD8 identity was assigned to each bulk clonotype according to whether the clonotype was present at higher abundance in the sequenced CD4 repertoire or the sequenced CD8 repertoire. In TCRdb, the public reads were trimmed at Q25 with fastp and aligned with MiXCR, with productive beta chains retained. Every CDR3 protein is listed once, alongside the most common genes and DNA of its rows. The V and J calls here are based on TCRdb, not the publication. For this sample the table gives 240,000 or so distinct CDR3 sequences, of which less than 9% were detected only once. The ten largest clones represent roughly 0.9% of the sample.

What the treatment or condition label conveys for this sample: live attenuated yellow fever vaccine strain. A standard Ficoll-Paque protocol was used to isolate PBMCs from peripheral blood. CD4 and CD8 T-cell fractions were isolated with Dynabeads CD4 and CD8 positive selection kits. TriZol was used to extract RNA from bulk PBMCs, CD4 and CD8 fractions, and dextramer-positive and dextramer-negative fractions. Trimming leaves V shorter by 4 bases and J shorter by 0 bases, with the junction holding 8 bases beyond the gene matches. There are 18 amino acids in the CDR3, from cysteine to phenylalanine inclusive. The CDR3 DNA has 54 bases and is translated from base 1. CDR1 and CDR2 (SGHRS, YFSETQ) derive from the germline V gene.

The material was CD4+ T cells sorted from PBMCs, obtained 15 days after the yellow fever booster vaccination. This sequence uses TRBV5-1 and TRBJ2-3; TRBD2 fits 13 bases in the junction. This clonotype was obtained from a young man who received the YFV17D yellow fever vaccine. The nucleotide sequence reads as follows: TGCGCCAGCAGCCCACGGACTAGCGGGAGTTACAGCACAGATACGCAGTATTTT. The translation is CASSPRTSGSYSTDTQYF.